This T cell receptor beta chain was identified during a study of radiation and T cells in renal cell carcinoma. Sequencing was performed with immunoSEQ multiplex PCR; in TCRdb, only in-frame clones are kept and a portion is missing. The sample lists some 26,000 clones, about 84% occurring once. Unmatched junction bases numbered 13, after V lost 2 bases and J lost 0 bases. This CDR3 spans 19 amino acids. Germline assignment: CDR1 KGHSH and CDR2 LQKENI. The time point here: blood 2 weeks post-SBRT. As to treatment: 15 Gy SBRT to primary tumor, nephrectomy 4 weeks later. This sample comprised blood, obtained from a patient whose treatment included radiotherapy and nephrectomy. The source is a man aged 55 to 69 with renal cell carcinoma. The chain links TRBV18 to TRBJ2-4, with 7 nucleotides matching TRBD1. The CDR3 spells CASSPINPQGLLAKNIQYF. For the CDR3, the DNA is TGTGCCAGCTCACCAATTAACCCACAGGGGCTTTTAGCCAAAAACATTCAGTACTTC.